This TCR beta chain emerged from a study of identical twins. A template switching step contributed a universal primer site, while unique molecular identifiers were present in the cDNA. MiXCR, run by TCRdb on the 5' RACE reads, gives a single entry per CDR3 protein. This table has 150,000 or so distinct CDR3 sequences, around 3.4% appearing once. Findings and limits, study-wide: With monozygotic twins, out-of-frame TCR alpha sharing exceeded what models estimated.

The CDR3 consists of 14 residues. Germline CDR1 reads SGHTA; CDR2 reads FQGNSA. The V gene lost 0 bases and the J gene lost 6 bases, with 12 bases spanning the gap. There are many counts of this clonotype. Its target is unknown. Sequenced: memory T cells sorted from blood. This receptor was identified in a man younger than 30 in good health. The J gene is TRBJ2-7, the V gene TRBV7-2; maybe TRBD2 (5 bases). CDR3 residues: CASSLAVGVGEQYF. The CDR3 DNA is TGTGCCAGCAGCTTAGCGGTGGGAGTGGGCGAGCAGTACTTC.